This is a list of T cell receptor beta chains from one sample in a study of glioma-infiltrating T cells after dendritic cell vaccination. TCRdb's table, derived via immunoSEQ multiplex PCR, lists solely in-frame clones and lacks some. The data contain more than 60,000 clones, around 83% of them singletons. Material: blood, obtained before dendritic cell vaccination. All receptors derive from a human donor with glioblastoma. The CDR3 runs from the conserved cysteine through the conserved F or W. Fields, in order: clone size, D gene, CDR3 length, V gene, J gene, CDR3 DNA, CDR3 protein. The D gene is left open where the match is weak. Clone size is given for some rows only: seen once, a few or many times, or a class if the clone is expanded.

NA	NA	13	TRBV5-4	TRBJ2-5	TGTGCCAGCAGGCCCGCGAGTCAAGAGACCCAGTACTTC	CASRPASQETQYF
NA	NA	15	TRBV5-3	TRBJ2-2	TGTGCCAGAAGCTTGGTTGGGGCGGCTAGCGGGGAGCTGTTTTTT	CARSLVGAASGELFF
NA	NA	15	TRBV4-1	TRBJ2-2	TGCGCCAGCAGCCCTAGGACAGATAACACCGGGGAGCTGTTTTTT	CASSPRTDNTGELFF
few	TRBD2	17	TRBV7-2	TRBJ2-5	TGTGCCAGCAGCTTAGACTTACTAGCGGGGGCCGGAAAGACCCAGTACTTC	CASSLDLLAGAGKTQYF
NA	TRBD1	12	TRBV2	TRBJ2-7	TGTGCCAGCAGTGTTCAGGGGGCCGAGCAGTACTTC	CASSVQGAEQYF
NA	NA	15	TRBV4-2	TRBJ2-1	TGTGCCAGCAGCCACAGTTTAAAACCGTTAAGTGAGCAGTTCTTC	CASSHSLKPLSEQFF
NA	NA	15	TRBV7-2	TRBJ1-2	TGTGCCAGCAGCTTAGGTGGATGGGGGCTTGCTGGCTACACCTTC	CASSLGGWGLAGYTF
NA	NA	16	TRBV27	TRBJ2-3	TGTGCCAGCAGTTTAGAGCGGAGACCCTCCACAGATACGCAGTATTTT	CASSLERRPSTDTQYF
NA	NA	11	TRBV5-1	TRBJ1-1	TGCGCCAGCAGCTCGGACACTGAAGCTTTCTTT	CASSSDTEAFF
NA	NA	15	TRBV28	TRBJ1-5	TGTGCCAGCAGTTTAGCCGATCCTACTATTCAGCCCCAGCATTTT	CASSLADPTIQPQHF
NA	NA	15	TRBV6-1	TRBJ1-6	TGTGCCAGCACCGAGGGGGGGTCCTATAATTCACCCCTCCACTTT	CASTEGGSYNSPLHF
once	NA	16	TRBV2	TRBJ2-7	TGTGCCAGCAGTCCCAGGGTAGCTTTGAGCTCCTACGAGCAGTACTTC	CASSPRVALSSYEQYF
NA	NA	15	TRBV27	TRBJ1-2	TGTGCCAGCAGTTCCCGTAGACAGTTCGGCTATGGCTACACCTTC	CASSSRRQFGYGYTF
NA	NA	12	TRBV15	TRBJ1-4	TGTGCCACCCAGGGGAAGAATGAAAAACTGTTTTTT	CATQGKNEKLFF
NA	TRBD1	13	TRBV5-1	TRBJ1-3	TGCGCCAGCAGCCTGGGACAGGGAAACACCATATATTTT	CASSLGQGNTIYF
NA	TRBD2	16	TRBV28	TRBJ2-4	TGTGCCAGCAGCCCTTTTTTCGGGGGGGTAGAAAACATTCAGTACTTC	CASSPFFGGVENIQYF
NA	NA	13	TRBV30	TRBJ1-2	TGTGCCTGGACAGGGTCTCCTAACTATGGCTACACCTTC	CAWTGSPNYGYTF
NA	TRBD1	15	TRBV6-5	TRBJ2-7	TGTGCCAGCAGTTACTTGGGACAGGGGGCTTTTGAGCAGTACTTC	CASSYLGQGAFEQYF
few	TRBD1	17	TRBV2	TRBJ1-2	TGTGCCAGCAGTGAGGGGCCAGGGGGACCGCTTAACTATGGCTACACCTTC	CASSEGPGGPLNYGYTF
NA	TRBD2	14	TRBV5-6	TRBJ2-7	TGTGCCAGCAGCTTGGCGGGGGGGTACTACGAGCAGTACTTC	CASSLAGGYYEQYF
NA	TRBD1	15	TRBV7-7	TRBJ2-2	TGTGCTAGCAGCTTCAATACAGGGGGCACCGGGGAGCTGTTTTTT	CASSFNTGGTGELFF
once	TRBD2	16	TRBV9	TRBJ2-5	TGTGCCAGCAGCGTAGGGGGACTAGCGGGGAAAGAGACCCAGTACTTC	CASSVGGLAGKETQYF
NA	TRBD1	14	TRBV28	TRBJ1-5	TGTGCCAGCAGCGGGACAGGGACGACTCAGCCCCAGCATTTT	CASSGTGTTQPQHF
NA	TRBD1	13	TRBV5-5	TRBJ1-5	TGTGCCAGCAGCTGGACAGGGGATCAGCCCCAGCATTTT	CASSWTGDQPQHF
NA	NA	15	TRBV6-1	TRBJ2-7	TGTGCCAGCAGTGAATCCTCTGGCTGGTCCTACGAGCAGTACTTC	CASSESSGWSYEQYF
NA	TRBD1	16	TRBV4-2	TRBJ2-7	TGTGCCAGCAGCCAAGATAAGAGACAGGGGGGCAACGAGCAGTACTTC	CASSQDKRQGGNEQYF
NA	TRBD1	14	TRBV4-1	TRBJ2-7	TGCGCCAGCAGCAGATACACAGGGGGCTACGAGCAGTACTTC	CASSRYTGGYEQYF
NA	NA	14	TRBV10-2	TRBJ2-7	TGCGCCAGCAGTGAGTCTCCAGGGTCCTACGAGCAGTACTTC	CASSESPGSYEQYF
NA	NA	16	TRBV21-1	TRBJ2-1	TGTGCCAGCAGCGCCCCCGGGACTAGTGAAGTAGTTGAGCAGTTCTTC	CASSAPGTSEVVEQFF
NA	TRBD1	14	TRBV5-5	TRBJ1-6	TGTGCCAGCAGCTTCGGGACAGGGAATTCACCCCTCCACTTT	CASSFGTGNSPLHF
NA	NA	14	TRBV5-1	TRBJ2-7	TGCGCCAGCAGCCCAGACTCTCACTCCTACGAGCAGTACTTC	CASSPDSHSYEQYF
NA	TRBD2	13	TRBV7-7	TRBJ2-5	TGTGCTAGCAGCATCTCGGGGGGAAGGGAGCAGTACTTC	CASSISGGREQYF
few	NA	14	TRBV5-6	TRBJ2-1	TGTGCCAGCAGCTTCTATGGTACGTTCAATGAGCAGTTCTTC	CASSFYGTFNEQFF
few	TRBD1	15	TRBV6-6	TRBJ1-4	TGTGCCAGCAGTGGCTGGACAGGGACCACAAGGGAACTGTTTTTT	CASSGWTGTTRELFF
NA	TRBD2	17	TRBV9	TRBJ2-1	TGTGCCAGCAGCGTCCGTAGCGGGGGGGCCTTTTTAGATGAGCAGTTCTTC	CASSVRSGGAFLDEQFF
few	TRBD1	12	TRBV10-3	TRBJ2-1	TGTGCCATCAGTGAGTCGGACAGGAGGCAGTTCTTC	CAISESDRRQFF
NA	NA	15	TRBV2	TRBJ2-5	TGTGCCAGCAGTGAAGCCGGACGGCAGTGGGCTAGGGGGTACTTC	CASSEAGRQWARGYF
once	TRBD2	18	TRBV5-8	TRBJ2-5	TGTGCCAGCAGCTTGGTTACTAGCGGGGGGGCCTGGGTCGAGACCCAGTACTTC	CASSLVTSGGAWVETQYF
NA	NA	14	TRBV30	TRBJ1-1	TGTGCCTGGATGTTGGAGATTATGAACACTGAAGCTTTCTTT	CAWMLEIMNTEAFF
NA	TRBD2	15	TRBV28	TRBJ2-3	TGTGCCAGCAGCTCCCCTAGCGGGGCCCGGGATACGCAGTATTTT	CASSSPSGARDTQYF
NA	TRBD1	15	TRBV6-1	TRBJ1-5	TGTGCCAGCAGTGTCGTAGGGGGCGGCAATCAGCCCCAGCATTTT	CASSVVGGGNQPQHF
NA	TRBD1	14	TRBV27	TRBJ2-7	TGTGCCAGCAGCAGACAGGGGGCTGTATACGAGCAGTACTTC	CASSRQGAVYEQYF
NA	NA	16	TRBV7-2	TRBJ2-7	TGTGCCAGCAGCCTAGGGTCGGGAATAAGCTCCTACGAGCAGTACTTC	CASSLGSGISSYEQYF
NA	NA	15	TRBV21-1	TRBJ2-7	TGTGCCAGCAGCCCCCCGGGACAGCCCTCCTACGAGCAGTACTTC	CASSPPGQPSYEQYF
NA	NA	15	TRBV7-2	TRBJ1-2	TGTGCCAGCAGCTTAGGGGGAGGGGATGGCTATGGCTACACCTTC	CASSLGGGDGYGYTF